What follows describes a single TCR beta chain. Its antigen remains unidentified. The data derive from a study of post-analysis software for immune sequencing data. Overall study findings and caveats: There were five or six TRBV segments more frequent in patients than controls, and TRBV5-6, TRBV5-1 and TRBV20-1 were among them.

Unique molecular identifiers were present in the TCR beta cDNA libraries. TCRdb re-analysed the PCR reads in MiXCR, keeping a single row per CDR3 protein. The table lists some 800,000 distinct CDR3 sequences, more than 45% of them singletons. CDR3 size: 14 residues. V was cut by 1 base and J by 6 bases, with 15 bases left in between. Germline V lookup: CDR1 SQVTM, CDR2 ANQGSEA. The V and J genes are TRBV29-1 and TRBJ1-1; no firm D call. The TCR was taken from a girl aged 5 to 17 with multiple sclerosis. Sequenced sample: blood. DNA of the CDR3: TGCAGCGTTGAAGGAAGAGGCGGGCATCCTGAAGCTTTCTTT. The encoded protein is CSVEGRGGHPEAFF.